Each of the 20 T cell receptor beta chains below was sequenced from the same sample in a study of tumor-infiltrating lymphocytes in localized non-small cell lung cancer. The method was immunoSEQ multiplex PCR; TCRdb's version includes in-frame clones alone and lacks a portion of them. The repertoire holds under 10,000 clones, with around 73% as singletons. Sequenced input: uninvolved lung tissue not adjacent to the tumor. Source of these receptors: a human donor with non-small cell lung cancer.

The V and J genes are TRBV28 and TRBJ2-5, with D uncertain. The length of the CDR3 is 11 residues. CDR1 is MDHEN and CDR2 is SYDVKM in the germline V gene. Trimming left V 4 bases short and J 5 bases short, with 5 bases between. The CDR3 is CASSSGETQYF. The CDR3 DNA is TGTGCCAGCAGTTCCGGGGAGACCCAGTACTTC.

The chain carries TRBV19 and TRBJ2-1; 8 bases are a match to TRBD2. There are 15 residues in the CDR3. Trimming at V came to 9 bases and at J to 2 bases, leaving 9 bases not matched to a gene. Germline assignment: CDR1 LNHDA and CDR2 SQIVND (reference sequence). The CDR3 coding sequence is TGTGCCAGCCAATTATATAGCGGGGCCTACAATGAGCAGTTCTTC. This sequence encodes CASQLYSGAYNEQFF. The variable domain in full, completed from reference TRBV19 and TRBJ2-1, reads DGGITQSPKYLFRKEGQNVTLSCEQNLNHDAMYWYRQDPGQGLRLIYYSQIVNDFQKGDIAEGYSVSREKKESFPLTVTSAQKNPTAFYLCASQLYSGAYNEQFFGPGTRLTVL.

The chain uses TRBV14 and TRBJ1-2; D call uncertain. The CDR3 length is 13 residues. CDR1 is SGHDN, CDR2 FVKESK, per germline. The V end was cut by 4 bases, the J end by 4 bases, with 10 bases between. DNA of the CDR3: TGTGCCAGCAGCCGAACACTTATCTATGGCTACACCTTC. It specifies CASSRTLIYGYTF.

This clone has only one observation. V and J are TRBV7-4 and TRBJ2-5, with TRBD1 matching 8 bases. Germline lookup yields CDR1 SGHVT and CDR2 SQSDAQ. The CDR3 loop spans 19 amino acids. The trim removed 3 bases at V and 1 base at J, leaving 16 bases unmatched. In DNA form, the CDR3 reads TGTGCCAGCAGCTTCCGCCCAGGGGGCACCCCGGGCCGCCAAGAGACCCAGTACTTC. Residues: CASSFRPGGTPGRQETQYF.

The chain uses TRBV11-2 and TRBJ2-1, with 9 positions matching TRBD2. V shed 3 bases and J 6 bases; nucleotides not matched to a gene: 12. Germline CDR1 reads SGHAT; CDR2 reads FQNNGV. This CDR3 is built from 17 residues. The CDR3, as DNA: TGTGCCAGCAGCTTCCACTTTTGCGGGGGGGTATGCAATGAGCAGTTCTTC. This gives the protein CASSFHFCGGVCNEQFF.

J is TRBJ1-5 and V is TRBV28; the D gene is possibly TRBD1 (6 bases). Trimming shortened V by 5 bases and J by 0 bases, and 11 bases separated the two germline ends. Germline CDR1 MDHEN, CDR2 SYDVKM. The CDR3 is 15 amino acids. As DNA, the CDR3 is TGTGCCAGCAGTCGGACAGAAAATAGCAATCAGCCCCAGCATTTT. Residues: CASSRTENSNQPQHF.

The chain uses TRBV10-1 and TRBJ2-3; 8 bases align to TRBD2. The length of the CDR3 is 17 residues. CDR1 is WNHNN, CDR2 SYGVQD, per germline (reference sequence). The trim removed 4 bases at V and 2 bases at J, leaving 11 bases unmatched. CDR3 sequence reads: CASSGPVWRGVTDTQYF. DNA of the CDR3: TGCGCCAGCAGTGGACCGGTCTGGCGGGGGGTCACAGATACGCAGTATTTT.

This chain connects TRBV9 to TRBJ1-4; D is ambiguous. The CDR3 extends over 15 amino acids. Germline V gives CDR1 SGDLS, CDR2 YYNGEE. V was pared by 3 bases and J by 4 bases, with 13 bases between. CDR3 DNA: TGTGCCAGCAGCGCCAGCCAGGCGGATAATGAAAAACTGTTTTTT. Translating it yields CASSASQADNEKLFF.

CDR3 nucleotides: TGTGCTAGTGGCTTATCGGGGGATTCACCCCTCCACTTT. It encodes CASGLSGDSPLHF. The genes are TRBV12-5 and TRBJ1-6; perhaps TRBD1 as D (5 bases). The CDR3 extends over 13 amino acids. The germline gives CDR1 LGHNT, CDR2 FRNRAP. V was trimmed by 6 bases and J by 8 bases, leaving 11 bases between them.

This chain joins TRBV28 and TRBJ2-3; possibly TRBD1 for D (5 bases). This CDR3 region has 12 residues. Germline loops: CDR1 MDHEN, CDR2 SYDVKM. V lost 6 bases, J lost 6 bases, and 10 bases lay in between. The CDR3 sequence is CASRGSGDTQYF. As DNA, the CDR3 is TGTGCCAGCAGGGGGTCAGGGGATACGCAGTATTTT. Full variable domain (rest looked up from reference TRBV28 and TRBJ2-3): DVKVTQSSRYLVKRTGEKVFLECVQDMDHENMFWYRQDPGLGLRLIYFSYDVKMKEKGDIPEGYSVSREKKERFSLILESASTNQTSMYLCASRGSGDTQYFGPGTRLTVL.

The rearrangement joins TRBV11-3 to TRBJ1-1, with D unresolved. This CDR3 has 13 amino acids. Looked up from germline, CDR1 is SGHNT and CDR2 is YENEEA. The V gene lost 5 bases and the J gene lost 3 bases, with 10 bases spanning the gap. The CDR3 sequence is CASSPSHDTEAFF. CDR3 in DNA: TGTGCCAGCAGCCCCAGCCACGACACTGAAGCTTTCTTT.

The chain combines TRBV5-1 with TRBJ1-3, with D uncertain. This CDR3 spans 16 amino acids. Germline V CDR1 and CDR2: SGHRS, YFSETQ. V gave up 4 bases and J gave up 3 bases, with 17 bases separating them. CDR3 amino acids: CASSPDPDWDGNTIYF. The CDR3 DNA reads as TGCGCCAGCAGCCCCGACCCTGATTGGGATGGAAACACCATATATTTT.

The sample holds a few counts of this clone. This rearrangement joins TRBV5-4 to TRBJ1-2; D is uncertain. The CDR3 extends over 13 amino acids. In germline, CDR1 is SGHNT, CDR2 YYREEE (reference sequence). Deletions cut 2 bases from V and 6 bases from J, with 11 bases between. The CDR3 DNA reads TGTGCCAGCAGCTTCGGAGCGAGAGATGGCTACACCTTC. This gives the protein CASSFGARDGYTF. The variable domain in full, with the rest retrieved from reference TRBV5-4 and TRBJ1-2, is ETGVTQSPTHLIKTRGQQVTLRCSSQSGHNTVSWYQQALGQGPQFIFQYYREEENGRGNFPPRFSGLQFPNYSSELNVNALELDDSALYLCASSFGARDGYTFGSGTRLTVV.

In its sample, this clone ranks as medium-sized. The chain uses TRBV7-2 and TRBJ1-6; 10 bases align to TRBD1. CDR1 is SGHTA and CDR2 is FQGNSA in the germline V gene. V lost 4 bases to trimming and J lost 15 bases; unmatched junction nucleotides: 9. The CDR3 is 14 residues long. The CDR3 coding sequence is TGTGCCAGCAGCTCGCCGGGACAGGGGCCCCTCCTCCACTTT. The encoded protein is CASSSPGQGPLLHF.

The rearrangement uses TRBV2 and TRBJ1-2; TRBD1 might be the D (6 bases). The germline V and J ends were trimmed by 3 bases and 8 bases, with 16 bases remaining between them. Per the germline V gene, CDR1 is SNHLY and CDR2 is FYNNEI. CDR3 length: 14 amino acids. CDR3 region: CASSDPAGAGGYTF. CDR3 DNA: TGTGCCAGCAGTGATCCCGCGGGGGCGGGAGGCTACACCTTC.

This chain connects TRBV6-1 to TRBJ1-2; tentative D call: TRBD1 (6 bases). V gave up 5 bases and J gave up 2 bases, with 9 bases separating them. Germline assignment: CDR1 MNHNS and CDR2 SASEGT. This CDR3 has 13 amino acids. As DNA, the CDR3 is TGTGCCAGCAGTAACGACAGGAACTATGGCTACACCTTC. Amino acids: CASSNDRNYGYTF.

CDR3 protein: CASSLQGDTQYF. CDR3 DNA: TGTGCCAGCAGCTTGCAGGGAGATACGCAGTATTTT. This chain connects TRBV5-4 to TRBJ2-3; tentatively, D is TRBD1 (5 bases). There are 12 residues in the CDR3. Per the germline V gene, CDR1 is SGHNT and CDR2 is YYREEE (reference sequence). The V gene lost 1 base and the J gene lost 5 bases, with 5 bases spanning the gap.

The chain employs TRBV11-2 and TRBJ2-6; 7 bases align to TRBD1. V gave up 4 bases and J gave up 1 base; unmatched junction bases: 10. This CDR3 spans 18 amino acids. Germline CDR1 SGHAT, CDR2 FQNNGV. CDR3 in DNA: TGTGCCAGCAGCTCTTACAGGGGACCTACGTCTGGGGCCAACGTCCTGACTTTC. It is translated as CASSSYRGPTSGANVLTF.

The chain couples TRBV6-5 to TRBJ2-2; D is uncertain. The CDR3 spans 11 residues. V was cut by 6 bases and J by 8 bases, with 7 bases left in between. Germline values: CDR1 MNHEY, CDR2 SVGAGI. The CDR3 DNA sequence: TGTGCCAGCAGGGGTTTTGGGGAGCTGTTTTTT. Amino acid sequence: CASRGFGELFF.

CDR3 protein: CASSLRADGYTF. In nucleotides, the CDR3 is TGTGCCAGCAGCTTGCGGGCAGATGGCTACACCTTC. The chain carries TRBV5-4 and TRBJ1-2; D unresolved. The CDR3 consists of 12 residues. The ends were cut back, 1 base at V and 6 bases at J, with 7 bases in the middle. CDR1 is SGHNT, CDR2 YYREEE, per germline (reference sequence). The whole variable domain, filled in from reference TRBV5-4 and TRBJ1-2, reads ETGVTQSPTHLIKTRGQQVTLRCSSQSGHNTVSWYQQALGQGPQFIFQYYREEENGRGNFPPRFSGLQFPNYSSELNVNALELDDSALYLCASSLRADGYTFGSGTRLTVV.